Described below is a single TCR beta chain sequence and its context. Its antigen is currently unknown. This record comes from a study of cytomegalovirus exposure and HLA in healthy donors. General study results and limits: Cytomegalovirus-associated status was assigned to 164 TCR beta chains. More clonal expansion characterized HLA-associated TCR beta chains than equally common others in a later analysis. What was likely a sequencing artifact was a cluster of highly shared sequence variants. When analyzed later, a missense DCLRE1C variant was found to be linked to TCR beta V- and J-gene trimming.

In the PCR, 60 Vbeta and 13 Jbeta primers were used. Clones were read by immunoSEQ multiplex PCR, and TCRdb kept only the in-frame ones, dropping some. This sample yields roughly 230,000 clones, of which around 83% are seen a single time; approximately 0.24% belongs to the top ten. Sequencing was done on a sample of PBMCs. This clonotype originated in a girl aged 2 to 10 in good health and CMV-seronegative.

The CDR3 DNA follows: TGTGCCAGCAGCTTAGGAGGGGGCTATACTGAAGCTTTCTTT. As protein: CASSLGGGYTEAFF. The chain couples TRBV11-3 to TRBJ1-1; TRBD1 matches at 7 bases. The CDR3 runs to 14 residues. The V and J ends lost 1 base and 5 bases, in that order; junction bases with no gene match: 4. Per germline, CDR1 SGHNT and CDR2 YENEEA.